A single sample gave rise to the 26 T cell receptor beta chains below, sequenced in a study of CD8 T cells in Susac syndrome. It was with random hexamers that about 0.45 to 1 ug RNA was reverse transcribed. MiXCR, run by TCRdb on the immunoSEQ multiplex PCR reads, gives a single entry per CDR3 protein. This repertoire shows some 150,000 distinct CDR3 sequences, 85% to 95% found once; its top ten account for approximately 0.15%. The sequencing input was CD4+ T cells from PBMCs. The origin of the receptors is a human donor with Susac syndrome.

The CDR3 nucleotides read TGTGCCAGCAGCCAAGCCCCCCTCCGGGACAGGGAGTATGGCTACACCTTC. It encodes CASSQAPLRDREYGYTF. The chain couples TRBV14 to TRBJ1-2, with 9 bases matching TRBD1. J was trimmed by 5 bases and V by 1 base; bases with no gene match: 11. CDR1 is SGHDN and CDR2 is FVKESK in the germline V gene. This CDR3 spans 17 amino acids.

J is TRBJ1-1 and V is TRBV19; 9 nucleotides line up with TRBD1. J gave up 2 bases and V 8 bases, and 6 bases lay outside the gene matches. CDR1 and CDR2 (germline): LNHDA, SQIVND (reference sequence). The CDR3 consists of 14 residues. This CDR3 reads CASGPGQGNTEAFF. The CDR3 nucleotides are TGTGCCAGTGGTCCGGGACAGGGTAACACTGAAGCTTTCTTT.

A single count supports this clonotype. The chain links TRBV19 to TRBJ1-5, with D perhaps TRBD1 (6 bases). V was pared by 5 bases and J by 1 base, with 12 bases between. The CDR3 is 15 amino acids. Germline V lookup: CDR1 LNHDA, CDR2 SQIVND (reference sequence). This chain's CDR3 is CASSSTGSSNQPQHF. The CDR3 DNA is TGTGCCAGTAGTTCAACAGGGAGCAGCAATCAGCCCCAGCATTTT.

The V call is TRBV20-1, the J call TRBJ2-7; D is undetermined. Germline CDR1 DFQATT, CDR2 SNEGSKA (reference sequence). The CDR3 runs to 12 residues. V shed 6 bases and J shed 2 bases, with 11 bases lying between them. DNA for the CDR3: TGCAGTGCCACGGGTGGCCCCTACGAGCAGTACTTC. Translation: CSATGGPYEQYF.

The chain recombines TRBV12-3 or TRBV12-4 with TRBJ2-7, with 8 bases identical to TRBD1. V lost 8 bases and J lost 4; bases outside the gene matches: 7. The CDR3 has 13 amino acids. CDR3 region: CASCPDREYEQYF. The CDR3, as DNA: TGTGCCAGCTGCCCGGACAGGGAGTACGAGCAGTACTTC.

The rearrangement joins TRBV12-3 or TRBV12-4 to TRBJ2-5; 7 nucleotides match TRBD2. With V trimmed by 3 bases and J by 1 base, 8 bases remained unmatched. This CDR3 comprises 16 residues. CDR3: CASSFRTSLIQETQYF. As DNA, the CDR3 is TGTGCCAGCAGTTTCCGGACTAGTTTGATCCAAGAGACCCAGTACTTC.

The rearrangement joins TRBV7-6 to TRBJ2-5; D perhaps matches TRBD1 (5 bases). Trimming removed 5 bases from V and 1 base from J, with 5 bases in between. The CDR3 is 12 residues long. CDR1 is SGHVS and CDR2 is FNYEAQ in the germline V gene. The chain's CDR3 is CASSDSQETQYF. The CDR3, as DNA: TGTGCCAGCAGCGACAGCCAAGAGACCCAGTACTTC. The full variable domain, with the rest looked up from reference TRBV7-6 and TRBJ2-5, is GAGVSQSPRYKVTKRGQDVALRCDPISGHVSLYWYRQALGQGPEFLTYFNYEAQQDKSGLPNDRFSAERPEGSISTLTIQRTEQRDSAMYRCASSDSQETQYFGPGTRLLVL.

The rearrangement links TRBV6-5 to TRBJ1-2, with D maybe TRBD1 (5 bases). CDR1 is MNHEY, CDR2 SVGAGI, per germline. The CDR3 runs 14 residues. The V gene lost 8 bases and the J gene lost 5 bases, with 18 bases spanning the gap. In nucleotides, the CDR3 is TGTGCCAGCCGCCCCGGCGACAGTGGGTATGGCTACACCTTC. Its protein product is CASRPGDSGYGYTF.

The chain carries TRBV19 and TRBJ2-5; a weak D match, TRBD1 (6 bases). V lost 3 bases and J lost 5, with 16 bases in between. The germline CDR1 and CDR2 sequences are LNHDA and SQIVND (reference sequence). The CDR3 is 15 residues long. The CDR3: CASSMVGHIRETQYF. CDR3 bases: TGTGCCAGTAGTATGGTGGGACACATAAGGGAGACCCAGTACTTC. The entire variable domain, with the rest obtained from reference TRBV19 and TRBJ2-5, is as follows: DGGITQSPKYLFRKEGQNVTLSCEQNLNHDAMYWYRQDPGQGLRLIYYSQIVNDFQKGDIAEGYSVSREKKESFPLTVTSAQKNPTAFYLCASSMVGHIRETQYFGPGTRLLVL.

The chain employs TRBV29-1 and TRBJ1-5; TRBD1 matches at 10 bases. Germline trimming cut 7 bases from V and 6 bases from J; bases unmatched to any gene: 3. The CDR3 extends over 12 amino acids. Germline V lookup: CDR1 SQVTM, CDR2 ANQGSEA. The CDR3 nucleotides are TGCAGCGGGGACAGGGGATTTCAGCCCCAGCATTTT. It encodes CSGDRGFQPQHF. Variable domain in full (rest from reference TRBV29-1 and TRBJ1-5): SAVISQKPSRDICQRGTSLTIQCQVDSQVTMMFWYRQQPGQSLTLIATANQGSEATYESGFVIDKFPISRPNLTFSTLTVSNMSPEDSSIYLCSGDRGFQPQHFGDGTRLSIL.

This chain connects TRBV29-1 to TRBJ2-2; D might be TRBD1 or TRBD2, each matching 5 bases. CDR3 length: 14 residues. From germline, CDR1 is SQVTM and CDR2 ANQGSEA. The V and J ends lost 2 bases and 3 bases respectively, with 10 bases between them. The CDR3 region has the DNA TGCAGCGTTGAAAATCGGGGCCACACCGGGGAGCTGTTTTTT. This translates into CSVENRGHTGELFF.

V is TRBV2 and J is TRBJ1-2; 10 nucleotides align to TRBD1. The CDR3 sequence is 15 residues long. Germline V gives CDR1 SNHLY, CDR2 FYNNEI. The J segment lost 4 bases and the V segment lost 8 bases, leaving 10 bases of the junction unmatched. For the CDR3, the DNA is TGTGCCAGCTCCGGCCGGGACAGGGGCCCCTATGGCTACACCTTC. Amino acid sequence: CASSGRDRGPYGYTF.

This chain uses TRBV7-9 with TRBJ2-3, with TRBD1 as a possible D gene (6 bases). Trimming pared 6 bases from V and 6 bases from J, leaving 16 bases between. Germline V gene sequence: CDR1 SEHNR, CDR2 FQNEAQ (reference sequence). The CDR3 spans 14 residues. The CDR3 protein is CASSSGQRDDTQYF. DNA for the CDR3: TGTGCCAGCAGTTCCGGACAGCGAGATGATACGCAGTATTTT.

The chain couples TRBV11-2 to TRBJ2-1; the match to TRBD2 covers 8 bases. V was pared by 3 bases and J by 5 bases, with 6 bases of the junction left unmatched. The germline CDR1 and CDR2 sequences are SGHAT and FQNNGV. There are 15 residues in the CDR3. The CDR3 loop reads CASSFGTRGDNEQFF. CDR3 in DNA: TGTGCCAGCAGCTTCGGGACTAGAGGAGACAATGAGCAGTTCTTC.

This sequence joins TRBV2 and TRBJ1-2, with D possibly TRBD1 on 6 matching bases. This CDR3 region has 13 residues. With 7 bases removed from V and 6 bases from J, the gap between germline ends came to 15 bases. Per the germline V gene, CDR1 is SNHLY and CDR2 is FYNNEI. The CDR3 bases are TGTGCCAGCACCCGGGACAACCGTAATGGCTACACCTTC. It specifies CASTRDNRNGYTF.

The rearrangement uses TRBV12-3 or TRBV12-4 and TRBJ2-6; 7 bases align to TRBD2. This CDR3 is built from 15 residues. V dropped 6 bases and J dropped 4; count of bases not matched to a gene: 6. The chain's CDR3 is CASRGRVTGANVLTF. In DNA form, the CDR3 reads TGTGCCAGCAGAGGGAGGGTCACCGGGGCCAACGTCCTGACTTTC.

This rearrangement joins TRBV20-1 to TRBJ2-3, with unresolved D. Trimming cost V 7 bases and J 4 bases, with 9 bases left between them. Germline V gene lookup returns CDR1 DFQATT and CDR2 SNEGSKA (reference sequence). CDR3 size: 11 residues. The CDR3 DNA follows: TGCAGTGGGCTTTGGGCAGATACGCAGTATTTT. This encodes CSGLWADTQYF.

V is TRBV2 and J is TRBJ1-2; D ambiguous. The CDR3 has 12 amino acids. The germline CDR1 and CDR2 sequences are SNHLY and FYNNEI. V was trimmed by 6 bases and J by 8 bases, leaving 13 bases between them. In nucleotides, the CDR3 is TGTGCCAGCAGGCTGGCCGGGAACGGCTACACCTTC. Translation: CASRLAGNGYTF.

About this clonotype: Germline and junction disagree at one end, which may indicate a read error. The gene calls are TRBV5-1 and TRBJ1-1; no firm D call. There are 16 residues in the CDR3. CDR1 is SGHRS, CDR2 YFSETQ, per germline. The CDR3 region is CASSLTYEHLKTEAFF. The CDR3 nucleotides are TGCGCCAGCAGCTTGACGTACGAACACCTGAAGACTGAAGCTTTCTTT.

The chain employs TRBV20-1 and TRBJ1-2; D not resolved. Per germline, CDR1 DFQATT and CDR2 SNEGSKA (reference sequence). The CDR3 has 13 amino acids. The germline V and J ends were trimmed by 3 bases and 8 bases, with 16 bases remaining between them. The CDR3 loop is CSARVQSARGYTF. DNA of the CDR3: TGCAGTGCTAGGGTCCAGTCCGCTCGAGGCTACACCTTC.

This sequence joins TRBV20-1 and TRBJ1-2; D unresolved. The CDR3 runs 11 residues. The germline V and J ends were trimmed by 4 bases and 4 bases, with 7 bases remaining between them. The germline CDR1 and CDR2 sequences are DFQATT and SNEGSKA (reference sequence). In DNA form, the CDR3 reads TGCAGTGCTAAGACTACCTATGGCTACACCTTC. Its protein is CSAKTTYGYTF.

The chain employs TRBV25-1 and TRBJ1-2; D is undetermined. V lost 3 bases to trimming and J lost 8 bases, with 10 bases between them. The CDR3 consists of 12 residues. In germline, CDR1 is MGHDK, CDR2 SYGVNS. CDR3: CASSDLPGGYTF. The DNA for the CDR3 is TGTGCCAGCAGTGATCTCCCGGGCGGCTACACCTTC.

This chain links TRBV18 with TRBJ1-1; D remains unclear. V was pared by 2 bases and J by 0 bases, with 10 bases between. CDR3 length equals 15 residues. Germline V CDR1 and CDR2: KGHSH, LQKENI. Written as DNA, the CDR3 is TGTGCCAGCTCACCAAGGACGGAAATGAACACTGAAGCTTTCTTT. Translating gives CASSPRTEMNTEAFF.

The rearrangement joins TRBV4-2 to TRBJ2-5, with 8 bases fitting TRBD2. The CDR3 runs to 17 residues. J was trimmed by 1 base and V by 2 bases; bases with no gene match: 9. The germline CDR1 and CDR2 sequences are LGHNA and YNFKEQ. As DNA, the CDR3 is TGTGCCAGCAGCCAACCCGCCGGGGGGGCCGCCCAAGAGACCCAGTACTTC. Residues: CASSQPAGGAAQETQYF.

J is TRBJ1-2 and V is TRBV28; TRBD1 aligns across 9 bases. CDR3 length: 14 amino acids. J was trimmed by 3 bases and V by 5 bases; bases with no gene match: 4. Germline V lookup: CDR1 MDHEN, CDR2 SYDVKM. Here the CDR3 reads CASSRTGEHYGYTF. The CDR3 DNA is TGTGCCAGCAGTCGGACAGGGGAGCACTATGGCTACACCTTC.

This chain uses TRBV29-1 with TRBJ2-5, with TRBD1 matching 10 bases. The CDR3 is 13 residues long. J gave up 5 bases and V 6 bases, and 6 bases lay outside the gene matches. Germline CDR1 reads SQVTM; CDR2 reads ANQGSEA. This CDR3 is CSVRQGAIETQYF. The CDR3 DNA reads TGCAGCGTCAGACAGGGGGCGATTGAGACCCAGTACTTC.